The present entry profiles one TCR beta chain with its context. Per the original data handling: Reference gene primer amplification in the assay estimated nucleated cell counts. The method was immunoSEQ multiplex PCR; TCRdb's version includes in-frame clones alone and lacks a portion of them. That table is the source of V, J and clone size, and D and trimming were worked out from the DNA. The sample consists of around 170,000 clones, approximately 74% of them appearing once. This sample is drawn from a study of blood T cell repertoires in COVID-19. Study information: Acute and convalescent COVID-19 samples came from the United States, Italy and Spain. PBMCs, B-cell-depleted T cells, or T cells were the source of the cDNA or gDNA that made up the material.

This CDR3 contains 15 residues. V shed 5 bases, J shed 7 bases, and the junction held 11 bases outside the gene matches. CDR1 SEHNR and CDR2 FQNEAQ come from the germline V gene (reference sequence). Sequencing used peripheral blood. The source is a woman older than 75 with acute or convalescent COVID-19. The V call is TRBV7-9, the J call TRBJ2-1; the match to TRBD1 covers 7 bases. The CDR3 sequence: CASSTNRGLGNEQFF. CDR3 sequence (DNA): TGTGCCAGCAGCACGAACAGGGGTTTAGGGAATGAGCAGTTCTTC.